The 6 T cell receptor beta chains reported below all come from one sample, sequenced in a study of T cells after yellow fever vaccination. One entry per CDR3 protein, called by TCRdb with MiXCR from the 5' RACE reads. The table shows about 340,000 distinct CDR3 sequences, with about 4% occurring only once. The input for sequencing was PBMCs, taken 5 days after the yellow fever booster vaccination. Every receptor here comes from a man in his late teens or twenties who received the YFV17D yellow fever vaccine.

This clonotype has only a few counts. It may be a read error: a sequence one base away is much more abundant. This chain's CDR3 is CASSAGLAGGSEQFF. The CDR3 region has the DNA TGTGCCAGCAGCGCCGGACTAGCGGGGGGAAGTGAGCAGTTCTTC. V and J are TRBV5-4 and TRBJ2-1; 14 nucleotides agree with TRBD2. CDR3 length: 15 amino acids. Losses at the gene ends were 4 bases for V and 9 bases for J; bases not matched to a gene: 6. CDR1 and CDR2 (germline): SGHNT, YYREEE (reference sequence).

This clonotype was observed a few times. CDR3: CASSSLPTDQPQHF. CDR3 sequence (DNA): TGCGCCAGCAGCTCCCTTCCTACCGATCAGCCCCAGCATTTT. The rearrangement links TRBV5-1 to TRBJ1-5; D not certain. Germline V gene data show CDR1 as SGHRS and CDR2 as YFSETQ. V shed 3 bases and J shed 5 bases, with 12 bases lying between them. CDR3 length: 14 residues.

V and J are TRBV9 and TRBJ2-3; D call uncertain. Trimming removed 0 bases from V and 1 base from J, with 6 bases in between. The CDR3 totals 14 residues. Looked up from germline, CDR1 is SGDLS and CDR2 is YYNGEE. This CDR3 is CASSVDRGTDTQYF. The CDR3 DNA follows: TGTGCCAGCAGCGTAGATAGGGGCACAGATACGCAGTATTTT.

The rearrangement links TRBV7-9 to TRBJ2-3, with D perhaps TRBD2 (6 bases). The CDR3 runs to 15 residues. The germline V and J ends were trimmed by 6 bases and 3 bases, with 16 bases remaining between them. Germline V gene sequence: CDR1 SEHNR, CDR2 FQNEAQ (reference sequence). CDR3 sequence (DNA): TGTGCCAGCAGTTGGCGGACTACCCTTACAGATACGCAGTATTTT. The encoded protein is CASSWRTTLTDTQYF.

V gene TRBV6-6 combines with J gene TRBJ2-1, with D maybe TRBD2 (5 bases). The CDR3 sequence is 16 residues long. Germline values: CDR1 MNHNY, CDR2 SVGAGI (reference sequence). The ends were cut back, 2 bases at V and 4 bases at J, with 15 bases in the middle. In DNA, the CDR3 is TGTGCCAGCAGTTACGGCCGGAGGACTTTTTACAATGAGCAGTTCTTC. It specifies CASSYGRRTFYNEQFF.

This chain links TRBV4-2 with TRBJ2-2; D is possibly TRBD2 (5 bases). Trimming pared 1 base from V and 9 bases from J, leaving 9 bases between. Germline assignment: CDR1 LGHNA and CDR2 YNFKEQ. The CDR3 covers 13 residues. The CDR3 sequence is CASSQGGIWELFF. CDR3 nucleotides: TGTGCCAGCAGCCAAGGAGGGATCTGGGAGCTGTTTTTT.